A single sample is the source of the 15 T cell receptor beta chains below, sequenced in a study of technical replicates of blood from a few donors. Profiling relied on immunoSEQ multiplex PCR, and the TCRdb table lists in-frame clones only, not all of them. Of 75,000 to 100,000 clones detected, around 96% appear once; the ten largest clones hold more than 0.2%. The sample was T cells isolated from PBMCs. These receptors all come from a human donor in good health.

The chain is built from TRBV9 and TRBJ2-1, with 10 bases lining up with TRBD2. The CDR3 loop spans 16 amino acids. J gave up 10 bases and V 4 bases, and 14 bases lay outside the gene matches. The germline gives CDR1 SGDLS, CDR2 YYNGEE. CDR3 in amino acids: CASSFPKAGGLREQFF. The CDR3 bases are TGTGCCAGCAGCTTCCCAAAAGCGGGGGGGCTTCGGGAGCAGTTCTTC.

The chain is built from TRBV7-9 and TRBJ1-2, with D maybe TRBD1 (5 bases). Germline lookup yields CDR1 SEHNR and CDR2 FQNEAQ (reference sequence). CDR3 length equals 13 residues. V lost 6 bases and J lost 2, with 10 bases in between. The CDR3 nucleotides read TGTGCCAGCAGTCCGACAGAGAACTATGGCTACACCTTC. Translated: CASSPTENYGYTF.

The chain couples TRBV5-6 to TRBJ1-3; TRBD1 matches 8 bases. With V trimmed by 2 bases and J by 4 bases, 8 bases remained unmatched. CDR3 length: 16 amino acids. Germline V gene lookup returns CDR1 SGHDT and CDR2 YYEEEE. The CDR3 DNA reads as TGTGCCAGCAGCTTATTCCAGGGGGCCGTGGGAAACACCATATATTTT. Translating gives CASSLFQGAVGNTIYF. The full variable domain, rest sourced from reference TRBV5-6 and TRBJ1-3, is DAGVTQSPTHLIKTRGQQVTLRCSPKSGHDTVSWYQQALGQGPQFIFQYYEEEERQRGNFPDRFSGHQFPNYSSELNVNALLLGDSALYLCASSLFQGAVGNTIYFGEGSWLTVV.

The rearrangement joins TRBV9 to TRBJ1-1; D remains ambiguous. This CDR3 spans 13 amino acids. In germline, CDR1 is SGDLS, CDR2 YYNGEE. Trimming removed 7 bases from V and 0 bases from J, with 10 bases in between. CDR3 sequence reads: CASGGGMNTEAFF. CDR3 nucleotide sequence: TGTGCCAGCGGTGGAGGCATGAACACTGAAGCTTTCTTT. The complete variable domain, with remaining parts taken from reference TRBV9 and TRBJ1-1, reads DSGVTQTPKHLITATGQRVTLRCSPRSGDLSVYWYQQSLDQGLQFLIQYYNGEERAKGNILERFSAQQFPDLHSELNLSSLELGDSALYFCASGGGMNTEAFFGQGTRLTVV.

This clone was detected only a few times. The chain carries TRBV2 and TRBJ1-1; unclear D gene. V was pared by 3 bases and J by 3 bases, with 11 bases between. CDR1 and CDR2 (germline): SNHLY, FYNNEI. The CDR3 is 14 residues long. CDR3 residues: CASSDRGTYTEAFF. In DNA form, the CDR3 reads TGTGCCAGCAGTGACAGAGGAACCTACACTGAAGCTTTCTTT.

CDR3 nucleotide sequence: TGTGCCAGCAGTGAACAGGGGGCAGATACGCAGTATTTT. Amino acids: CASSEQGADTQYF. This chain links TRBV6-4 with TRBJ2-3; TRBD1 matches 8 bases. This CDR3 has 13 amino acids. The V and J ends lost 3 bases and 4 bases, in that order; junction bases with no gene match: 0. Germline assignment: CDR1 MRHNA and CDR2 SNTAGT.

CDR3 residues: CASSQGAESSYEQYF. The CDR3 DNA sequence: TGCGCCAGCAGCCAAGGTGCTGAGAGCTCCTACGAGCAGTACTTC. The V gene is TRBV4-1, the J gene TRBJ2-7; no clear D. Germline values: CDR1 MGHRA, CDR2 YSYEKL. The length of the CDR3 is 15 residues. Deletions cut 1 base from V and 0 bases from J, with 10 bases between.

The chain carries TRBV10-3 and TRBJ2-3, with TRBD2 matching 10 bases. Germline V gives CDR1 ENHRY, CDR2 SYGVKD. J was trimmed by 4 bases and V by 11 bases; bases with no gene match: 12. The CDR3 is 15 residues long. This CDR3 reads CAASQREGKADTQYF. The CDR3, as DNA: TGTGCCGCGAGCCAGCGGGAGGGCAAGGCAGATACGCAGTATTTT.

The chain links TRBV7-3 to TRBJ1-6; 10 nucleotides match TRBD1. The CDR3 spans 16 residues. V was clipped by 1 base and J by 7 bases; unmatched bases: 4. CDR1 is SGHTA, CDR2 FQGTGA, per germline. CDR3 nucleotide sequence: TGTGCCAGCAGCTTAAATGGGGACAGGGGCAATTCACCCCTCCACTTT. Residues: CASSLNGDRGNSPLHF.

The V and J genes are TRBV12-5 and TRBJ2-7, with D possibly being TRBD2 (7 bases). The CDR3 is made up of 15 amino acids. Germline assignment: CDR1 LGHNT and CDR2 FRNRAP. The V end was cut by 6 bases, the J end by 1 base, with 16 bases between. In DNA, the CDR3 is TGTGCTAGTGGACCCTTAGGGGGGGCGTCCTACGAGCAGTACTTC. Translated, it gives CASGPLGGASYEQYF.

This chain uses TRBV5-4 with TRBJ2-5; 9 bases align to TRBD1. The CDR3 consists of 16 residues. From germline, CDR1 is SGHNT and CDR2 YYREEE (reference sequence). J lost 2 bases, V lost 3 bases, and 8 bases had no gene match. As DNA, the CDR3 is TGTGCCAGCAGCTCGGACCCACAGGGGGCACAAGAGACCCAGTACTTC. Encoded protein: CASSSDPQGAQETQYF.

The chain uses TRBV29-1 and TRBJ2-1; TRBD2 is a possible D gene (5 bases). CDR3 size: 12 residues. Germline V gene data show CDR1 as SQVTM and CDR2 as ANQGSEA. Trimming removed 5 bases from V and 7 bases from J, with 12 bases in between. The CDR3 nucleotides are TGCAGCGTTAAATTTGGCGGGAATGAGCAGTTCTTC. It is translated as CSVKFGGNEQFF.

V usage is TRBV6-5 and J usage is TRBJ1-2, with a tentative D call TRBD1 (6 bases). Germline loops: CDR1 MNHEY, CDR2 SVGAGI. The V and J ends lost 0 bases and 8 bases respectively, with 10 bases between them. The CDR3 consists of 13 residues. CDR3 sequence (DNA): TGTGCCAGCAGTTACTCAGAGACAGGCGGCTACACCTTC. Translating it yields CASSYSETGGYTF.

This chain uses TRBV5-6 with TRBJ2-1, with D maybe TRBD1 (6 bases). The CDR3 consists of 15 residues. CDR1 SGHDT and CDR2 YYEEEE come from the germline V gene. With 5 bases removed from V and 8 bases from J, the gap between germline ends came to 20 bases. This CDR3 reads CASRWTDDGYDEQFF. The CDR3 coding sequence is TGTGCCAGCAGGTGGACAGATGATGGTTATGATGAGCAGTTCTTC.

The CDR3 is CASSYSIGSTYNEQFF. In nucleotides, the CDR3 is TGTGCCAGCAGTTACTCGATAGGGAGCACCTACAATGAGCAGTTCTTC. The genes are TRBV6-5 and TRBJ2-1; maybe TRBD2 (5 bases). V lost 0 bases and J 2 bases, leaving 11 bases between the germline ends. The CDR3 is 16 amino acids. Germline V gene lookup returns CDR1 MNHEY and CDR2 SVGAGI.